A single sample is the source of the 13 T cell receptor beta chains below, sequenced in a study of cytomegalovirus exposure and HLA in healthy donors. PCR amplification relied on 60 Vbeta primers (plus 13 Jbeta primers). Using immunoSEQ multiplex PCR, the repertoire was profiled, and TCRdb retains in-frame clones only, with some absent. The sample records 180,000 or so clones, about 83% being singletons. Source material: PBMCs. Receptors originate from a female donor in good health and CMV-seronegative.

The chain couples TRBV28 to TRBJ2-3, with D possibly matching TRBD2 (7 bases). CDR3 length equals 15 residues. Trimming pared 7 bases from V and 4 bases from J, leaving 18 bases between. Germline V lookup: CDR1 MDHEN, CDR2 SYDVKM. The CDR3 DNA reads TGTGCCAGCAAACGTAGCGGGCGGGGGCCAGATACGCAGTATTTT. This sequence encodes CASKRSGRGPDTQYF.

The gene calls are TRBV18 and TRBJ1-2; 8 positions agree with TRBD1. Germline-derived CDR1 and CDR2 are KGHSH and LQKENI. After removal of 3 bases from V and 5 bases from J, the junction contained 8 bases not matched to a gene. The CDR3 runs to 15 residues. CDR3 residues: CASSPDQGAWYGYTF. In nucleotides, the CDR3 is TGTGCCAGCTCACCGGACCAGGGGGCTTGGTATGGCTACACCTTC.

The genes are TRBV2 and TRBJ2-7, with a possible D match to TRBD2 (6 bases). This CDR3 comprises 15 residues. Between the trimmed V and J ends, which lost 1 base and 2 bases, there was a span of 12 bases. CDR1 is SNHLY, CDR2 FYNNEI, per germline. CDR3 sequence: CASSEGRVYPYEQYF. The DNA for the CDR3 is TGTGCCAGCAGTGAAGGGAGGGTTTATCCCTACGAGCAGTACTTC.

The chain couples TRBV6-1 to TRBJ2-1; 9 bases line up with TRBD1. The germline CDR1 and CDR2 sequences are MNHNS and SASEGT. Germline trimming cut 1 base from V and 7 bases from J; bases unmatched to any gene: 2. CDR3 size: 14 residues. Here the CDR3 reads CASSEGTGVNEQFF. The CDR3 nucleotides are TGTGCCAGCAGTGAAGGGACAGGGGTGAATGAGCAGTTCTTC.

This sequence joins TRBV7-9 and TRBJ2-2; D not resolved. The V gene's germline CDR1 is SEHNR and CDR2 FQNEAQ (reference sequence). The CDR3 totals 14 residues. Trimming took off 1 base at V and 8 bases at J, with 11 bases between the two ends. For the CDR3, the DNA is TGTGCCAGCAGCTTAGAAATTGAGGCAGGGGAGCTGTTTTTT. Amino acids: CASSLEIEAGELFF.

CDR3 in amino acids: CASSATSGGADTQYF. As DNA, the CDR3 is TGTGCCAGCAGCGCCACTAGCGGGGGGGCTGATACGCAGTATTTT. V is TRBV7-2 and J is TRBJ2-3, with 13 bases that match TRBD2. The V and J ends lost 5 bases and 6 bases, in that order; junction bases with no gene match: 5. Germline V gene data show CDR1 as SGHTA and CDR2 as FQGNSA. The CDR3 is 15 amino acids. The variable domain in full, completed from reference TRBV7-2 and TRBJ2-3, reads GAGVSQSPSNKVTEKGKDVELRCDPISGHTALYWYRQSLGQGLEFLIYFQGNSAPDKSGLPSDRFSAERTGGSVSTLTIQRTQQEDSAVYLCASSATSGGADTQYFGPGTRLTVL.

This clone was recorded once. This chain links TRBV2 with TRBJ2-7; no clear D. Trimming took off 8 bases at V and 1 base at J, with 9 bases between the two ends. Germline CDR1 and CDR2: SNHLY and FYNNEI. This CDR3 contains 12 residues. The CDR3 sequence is CASSTASYEQYF. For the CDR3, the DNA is TGTGCCAGCTCAACAGCTTCCTACGAGCAGTACTTC.

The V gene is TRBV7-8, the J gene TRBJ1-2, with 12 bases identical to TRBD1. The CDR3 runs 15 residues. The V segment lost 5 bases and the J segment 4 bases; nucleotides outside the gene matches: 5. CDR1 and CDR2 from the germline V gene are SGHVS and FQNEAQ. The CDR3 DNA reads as TGTGCCAGCAGCCCCGGGACAGGGGGCTCCTATGGCTACACCTTC. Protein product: CASSPGTGGSYGYTF.

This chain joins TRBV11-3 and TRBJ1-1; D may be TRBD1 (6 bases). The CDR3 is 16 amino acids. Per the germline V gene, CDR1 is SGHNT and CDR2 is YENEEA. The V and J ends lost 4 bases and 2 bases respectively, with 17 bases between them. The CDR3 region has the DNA TGTGCCAGCAGCTGGGGTTGGGAGGGGGGTAACACTGAAGCTTTCTTT. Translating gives CASSWGWEGGNTEAFF.

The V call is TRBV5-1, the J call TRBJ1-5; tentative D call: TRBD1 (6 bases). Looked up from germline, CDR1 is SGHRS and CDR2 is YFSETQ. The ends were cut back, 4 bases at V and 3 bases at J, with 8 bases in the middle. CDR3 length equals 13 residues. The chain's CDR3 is CASSQGLNQPQHF. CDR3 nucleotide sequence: TGCGCCAGCAGCCAGGGGCTCAATCAGCCCCAGCATTTT.

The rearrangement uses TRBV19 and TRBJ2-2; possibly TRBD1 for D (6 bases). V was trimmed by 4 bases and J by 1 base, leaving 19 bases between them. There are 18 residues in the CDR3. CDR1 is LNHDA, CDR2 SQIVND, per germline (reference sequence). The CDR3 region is CASSNSRGHPMNTGELFF. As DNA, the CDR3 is TGTGCCAGTAGTAACTCCAGGGGCCATCCGATGAACACCGGGGAGCTGTTTTTT.

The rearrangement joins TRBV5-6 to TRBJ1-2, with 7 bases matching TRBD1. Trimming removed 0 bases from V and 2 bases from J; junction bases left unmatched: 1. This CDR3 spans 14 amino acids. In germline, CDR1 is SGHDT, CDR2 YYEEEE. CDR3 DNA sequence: TGTGCCAGCAGCTTGGCCAGGGGGAACTATGGCTACACCTTC. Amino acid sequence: CASSLARGNYGYTF.

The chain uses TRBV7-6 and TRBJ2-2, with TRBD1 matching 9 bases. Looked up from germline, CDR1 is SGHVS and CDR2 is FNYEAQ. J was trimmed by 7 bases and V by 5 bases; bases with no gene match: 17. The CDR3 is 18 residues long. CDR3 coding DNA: TGTGCCAGCAGCCCCCACCCCCCCGGGACAGGGTCGTACGGGGAGCTGTTTTTT. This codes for CASSPHPPGTGSYGELFF.